Each of the 24 T cell receptor beta chains below was sequenced from the same sample in a study of PD-L1 blockade in urothelial cancer. Time point of the sample: peripheral blood 6 weeks after treatment start. Sequencing was performed with immunoSEQ multiplex PCR; in TCRdb, only in-frame clones are kept and a portion is missing. The sample yields roughly 120,000 clones, 85% to 95% seen once. The sequencing used PBMCs, collected around atezolizumab (anti-PD-L1) treatment. Receptors were obtained from a man aged 55-75 years with urothelial cancer.

The chain joins TRBV7-9 to TRBJ2-1; 9 bases line up with TRBD2. V lost 5 bases to trimming and J lost 9 bases; unmatched junction nucleotides: 11. There are 15 residues in the CDR3. The germline V gene encodes CDR1 SEHNR and CDR2 FQNEAQ (reference sequence). CDR3 nucleotide sequence: TGTGCCAGCAGCCCCGGGCGGGGGGGCAATCTTGAGCAGTTCTTC. Its translation: CASSPGRGGNLEQFF.

The rearrangement links TRBV15 to TRBJ1-5; a weak D match, TRBD1 (5 bases). The CDR3 totals 13 residues. Germline values: CDR1 LNHNV, CDR2 YYDKDF (reference sequence). Trimming shortened V by 8 bases and J by 7 bases, and 15 bases separated the two germline ends. CDR3 nucleotides: TGTGCCACCTCCCTGGGGGGAGGACAGCCCCAGCATTTT. Translated: CATSLGGGQPQHF.

Only one count was recorded for this clone. The chain is built from TRBV5-4 and TRBJ1-6, with a weak D call TRBD1 (6 bases). Trimming removed 2 bases at V and 7 bases at J, with 10 bases between. The CDR3 length is 14 residues. Germline CDR1 is SGHNT and CDR2 is YYREEE (reference sequence). CDR3 coding DNA: TGTGCCAGCAGCTTAGGACAGAGCAATTCACCCCTCCACTTT. Protein product: CASSLGQSNSPLHF.

The chain recombines TRBV25-1 with TRBJ1-1; D is unclear. Trimming took 6 bases from V and 5 from J, leaving 10 bases between them. CDR1 and CDR2 (germline): MGHDK, SYGVNS. The CDR3 length is 12 residues. CDR3 loop: CASSTYSTEAFF. In DNA, the CDR3 is TGTGCCAGCAGCACGTACTCAACTGAAGCTTTCTTT. The full variable domain, with the rest looked up from reference TRBV25-1 and TRBJ1-1, is EADIYQTPRYLVIGTGKKITLECSQTMGHDKMYWYQQDPGMELHLIHYSYGVNSTEKGDLSSESTVSRIRTEHFPLTLESARPSHTSQYLCASSTYSTEAFFGQGTRLTVV.

The chain joins TRBV2 to TRBJ2-5; D is perhaps TRBD2 (6 bases). This CDR3 has 13 amino acids. The germline V gene encodes CDR1 SNHLY and CDR2 FYNNEI. Deletions cut 7 bases from V and 7 bases from J, with 16 bases between. CDR3 protein: CASTGLHSGTQYF. In DNA form, the CDR3 reads TGTGCCAGCACCGGACTGCATAGCGGGACCCAGTACTTC.

The genes are TRBV2 and TRBJ2-1; 12 nucleotides match TRBD2. Germline V CDR1 and CDR2: SNHLY, FYNNEI. The junction had 6 bases not matched to a gene; V was cut back by 3 bases and J by 15 bases. The CDR3 covers 13 residues. This CDR3 reads CASSDLLAGGAFF. CDR3 coding DNA: TGTGCCAGCAGTGATTTGCTAGCGGGGGGGGCGTTCTTC.

The rearrangement joins TRBV2 to TRBJ1-1; 7 positions match TRBD1. Per the germline V gene, CDR1 is SNHLY and CDR2 is FYNNEI. This CDR3 has 14 residues. V trimming: 1 base; J trimming: 6 bases; junction bases outside the gene matches: 5. Written as DNA, the CDR3 is TGTGCCAGCAGTGAAGTCCCGACAGGGTCTGAAGCTTTCTTT. It codes for CASSEVPTGSEAFF.

The chain combines TRBV5-4 with TRBJ2-5; the D gene is possibly TRBD1 (6 bases). Germline lookup yields CDR1 SGHNT and CDR2 YYREEE (reference sequence). The CDR3 has 14 residues. Trimming cost V 2 bases and J 4 bases, with 12 bases left between them. Here the CDR3 DNA reads TGTGCCAGCAGCTTACAGGGCCCGGGAGAGACCCAGTACTTC. The encoded protein is CASSLQGPGETQYF.

V is TRBV5-6 and J is TRBJ2-5; 9 nucleotides align to TRBD1. Germline CDR1 reads SGHDT; CDR2 reads YYEEEE. The V gene end was trimmed by 3 bases and the J gene end by 5 bases; junction bases not matched to a gene: 2. The CDR3 loop spans 13 amino acids. In DNA form, the CDR3 reads TGTGCCAGCAGCTCTGGGACAGGGGAGACCCAGTACTTC. Protein product: CASSSGTGETQYF.

V usage is TRBV19 and J usage is TRBJ2-7; D may be TRBD2 (6 bases). Germline-derived CDR1 and CDR2 are LNHDA and SQIVND (reference sequence). V was trimmed by 6 bases and J by 4 bases, leaving 19 bases between them. This CDR3 has 15 residues. The CDR3 sequence: CASREAGSGLYEQYF. The CDR3, as DNA: TGTGCCAGTAGGGAAGCGGGTTCGGGGTTATACGAGCAGTACTTC. Full variable domain (missing parts from reference TRBV19 and TRBJ2-7): DGGITQSPKYLFRKEGQNVTLSCEQNLNHDAMYWYRQDPGQGLRLIYYSQIVNDFQKGDIAEGYSVSREKKESFPLTVTSAQKNPTAFYLCASREAGSGLYEQYFGPGTRLTVT.

Here the CDR3 reads CASSTHRDRMTSYNSPLHF. The CDR3 DNA reads TGTGCCAGCAGCACCCACCGGGACAGAATGACCTCCTATAATTCACCCCTCCACTTT. The gene calls are TRBV21-1 and TRBJ1-6; the D call TRBD1 from the table was never checked on the DNA. TRBV21-1 is an annotated pseudogene. The CDR3 has 19 residues.

This chain joins TRBV5-8 and TRBJ1-4, with D uncertain. The length of the CDR3 is 14 residues. Per the germline V gene, CDR1 is SGHTS and CDR2 is YDEGEE. The germline V and J ends were trimmed by 0 bases and 4 bases, with 7 bases remaining between them. CDR3 nucleotides: TGTGCCAGCAGCTTGGCGTCCCTTAATGAAAAACTGTTTTTT. Translation gives CASSLASLNEKLFF.

This chain uses TRBV2 with TRBJ2-7; TRBD2 might be the D (6 bases). The CDR3 extends over 15 amino acids. V was cut by 3 bases and J by 0 bases, with 12 bases left in between. Germline-derived CDR1 and CDR2 are SNHLY and FYNNEI. The chain's CDR3 is CASSDPAGVSYEQYF. The CDR3 DNA reads as TGTGCCAGCAGTGATCCAGCGGGTGTCTCCTACGAGCAGTACTTC.

The CDR3 protein is CASSLNGNTEAFF. For the CDR3, the DNA is TGTGCCAGCAGCTTAAACGGGAACACTGAAGCTTTCTTT. The gene calls are TRBV11-2 and TRBJ1-1, with D hard to call. V was cut by 2 bases and J by 1 base, with 5 bases left in between. The CDR3 consists of 13 residues. CDR1 is SGHAT and CDR2 is FQNNGV in the germline V gene.

This clone was detected only a few times. The chain joins TRBV15 to TRBJ1-5, with D tentatively TRBD1 (5 bases). V was trimmed by 8 bases and J by 0 bases, leaving 17 bases between them. The CDR3 has 16 residues. Germline lookup yields CDR1 LNHNV and CDR2 YYDKDF (reference sequence). CDR3 nucleotides: TGTGCCACCCAGGGATTAGACGGTCTTAGCAATCAGCCCCAGCATTTT. Encoded protein: CATQGLDGLSNQPQHF.

This chain connects TRBV4-2 to TRBJ1-1; D gene uncertain. The CDR3 consists of 14 residues. Deletions cut 5 bases from V and 1 base from J, with 11 bases between. Germline V gene sequence: CDR1 LGHNA, CDR2 YNFKEQ. As DNA, the CDR3 is TGTGCCAGCAGCTACCGCACACAGAACACTGAAGCTTTCTTT. This translates into CASSYRTQNTEAFF.

This clone was seen a handful of times. The chain employs TRBV7-2 and TRBJ2-6; D uncertain. V gave up 5 bases and J gave up 6 bases, with 11 bases separating them. The germline V gene encodes CDR1 SGHTA and CDR2 FQGNSA. The CDR3 is 14 amino acids. CDR3 coding DNA: TGTGCCAGCAGCCCGGTAATAGTGGCCAACGTCCTGACTTTC. Its translation is CASSPVIVANVLTF. The full variable domain, in which reference TRBV7-2 and TRBJ2-6 provide the parts outside the CDR3, is GAGVSQSPSNKVTEKGKDVELRCDPISGHTALYWYRQSLGQGLEFLIYFQGNSAPDKSGLPSDRFSAERTGGSVSTLTIQRTQQEDSAVYLCASSPVIVANVLTFGAGSRLTVL.

The chain carries TRBV5-1 and TRBJ2-2; 8 nucleotides align to TRBD1. From germline, CDR1 is SGHRS and CDR2 YFSETQ. The CDR3 is 14 amino acids. Losses at the gene ends were 2 bases for V and 7 bases for J; bases not matched to a gene: 4. CDR3 DNA sequence: TGCGCCAGCAGCTTCGGACAGGGCCTCGGGGAGCTGTTTTTT. It translates to CASSFGQGLGELFF.

This clone was recorded only once. The chain uses TRBV4-3 and TRBJ2-4; perhaps TRBD1 as D (6 bases). The germline V gene has CDR1 LGHNA and CDR2 YSLEER. CDR3 length: 14 amino acids. V lost 0 bases and J lost 7, with 10 bases in between. In nucleotides, the CDR3 is TGCGCCAGCAGCCAAGATGGGGGCGGGAACATTCAGTACTTC. Translation: CASSQDGGGNIQYF.

The chain uses TRBV4-2 and TRBJ1-4; D is ambiguous. Trimming removed 0 bases at V and 6 bases at J, with 14 bases between. The CDR3 extends over 16 amino acids. From germline, CDR1 is LGHNA and CDR2 YNFKEQ. The CDR3 is CASSQDASRNDEKLFF. CDR3 DNA sequence: TGTGCCAGCAGCCAAGATGCGTCCAGGAATGATGAAAAACTGTTTTTT.

This chain connects TRBV4-3 to TRBJ2-2, with TRBD1 matching over 8 bases. CDR3 length: 17 residues. J lost 7 bases, V lost 3 bases, and 13 bases had no gene match. The germline CDR1 and CDR2 sequences are LGHNA and YSLEER. In DNA, the CDR3 is TGCGCCAGCAGCCAGGGATGGGCCGGGACAGGTATCGGGGAGCTGTTTTTT. Translating it yields CASSQGWAGTGIGELFF.

J is TRBJ2-1 and V is TRBV5-6; 8 positions match TRBD2. The germline V gene has CDR1 SGHDT and CDR2 YYEEEE. This CDR3 is built from 16 residues. Trimming at V came to 1 base and at J to 3 bases, leaving 6 bases not matched to a gene. In DNA, the CDR3 is TGTGCCAGCAGCTTGCCCACTAGCGGAGTCTACAATGAGCAGTTCTTC. Translating it yields CASSLPTSGVYNEQFF.

In regard to this clone: Other DNA sequences in the sample encode the same CDR3. The J gene is TRBJ2-7, the V gene TRBV5-1; D might be TRBD1 (6 bases). This CDR3 contains 14 residues. The V gene lost 4 bases and the J gene lost 2 bases, with 13 bases spanning the gap. CDR1 and CDR2 from the germline V gene are SGHRS and YFSETQ. CDR3: CASSLTPGAYEQYF. Here the CDR3 DNA reads TGCGCCAGCAGCCTTACGCCAGGGGCCTACGAGCAGTACTTC.

The J gene is TRBJ1-2, the V gene TRBV27; possibly TRBD1 for D (6 bases). Trimming cost V 5 bases and J 4 bases, with 14 bases left between them. The CDR3 consists of 14 residues. The germline V gene has CDR1 MNHEY and CDR2 SMNVEV (reference sequence). The chain's CDR3 is CASSPSGTTYGYTF. The CDR3 nucleotides read TGTGCCAGCAGTCCATCCGGGACAACCTATGGCTACACCTTC.